The clone carrying this T cell receptor beta chain was detected a few times. Its antigen is undetermined. The sample comes from a study of T cells in Graves' hyperthyroidism and ophthalmopathy. Findings of the study overall: The authors' 13 V-J model separated ophthalmopathy from stable hyperthyroidism. The blood repertoire included most of the expanded thyroid clonotypes above 0.001.

What was amplified from RNA transcripts were TCR beta CDR3 regions. The HTBI primer set served for first-round RT-PCR of the TCR CDR3. TCRdb recomputed calls from the multiplex PCR reads with MiXCR, one row per CDR3 protein. The sample lists hundreds of thousands of distinct CDR3 sequences; 14% to 15% were seen once. The CDR3 is 13 amino acids. Trimming stripped 0 bases from V and 9 bases from J, with 11 bases between. Per germline, CDR1 MNHNS and CDR2 SASEGT. PBMCs were sourced from approximately 9.3 ml fresh peripheral blood. The rearrangement joins TRBV6-1 to TRBJ1-1; the D is unclear. Material: blood. The TCR originated in a woman aged 40 to 55 with Graves' ophthalmopathy. CDR3 sequence: CASSEAADDKAFF. The CDR3 DNA reads TGTGCCAGCAGTGAAGCTGCAGACGATAAAGCTTTCTTT.